These 20 T cell receptor beta chains were sequenced from one sample in a study of blood T cell repertoires in COVID-19. Method: immunoSEQ multiplex PCR; TCRdb's copy keeps in-frame clones and lacks some. This sample has about 83,000 clones, with roughly 88% found just once. The sequencing sample was made of peripheral blood. These receptor sequences come from a man aged 50-60 years with active COVID-19.

The rearrangement uses TRBV13 and TRBJ2-3; 10 bases align to TRBD2. CDR3 length: 17 residues. Trimming removed 4 bases from V and 2 bases from J; junction bases left unmatched: 9. Germline-derived CDR1 and CDR2 are PRHDT and FYEKMQ (reference sequence). Written as DNA, the CDR3 is TGTGCCAGCAGCTCCCGACTAGCGGGTAGCAACACAGATACGCAGTATTTT. Protein: CASSSRLAGSNTDTQYF.

The chain recombines TRBV5-1 with TRBJ1-4; D is undetermined. CDR3 size: 14 residues. The germline gives CDR1 SGHRS, CDR2 YFSETQ. Trimming removed 1 base at V and 5 bases at J, with 9 bases between. The DNA for the CDR3 is TGCGCCAGCAGCTTGAACAGAATAAATGAAAAACTGTTTTTT. Protein product: CASSLNRINEKLFF.

This chain uses TRBV7-2 with TRBJ2-7, with D possibly matching TRBD2 (5 bases). Trimming removed 5 bases from V and 2 bases from J, with 16 bases in between. The germline gives CDR1 SGHTA, CDR2 FQGNSA. The CDR3 consists of 15 residues. As DNA, the CDR3 is TGTGCCAGCAGCCAAGCAGCCGGGAACCCCTACGAGCAGTACTTC. Translating gives CASSQAAGNPYEQYF.

CDR3 residues: CASSLFSGTSGVNPSTDTQYF. In DNA, the CDR3 is TGCGCCAGCAGCCTCTTTTCCGGGACTAGCGGGGTTAACCCTAGCACAGATACGCAGTATTTT. The V call is TRBV4-3, the J call TRBJ2-3, with TRBD2 matching over 13 bases. V was clipped by 4 bases and J by 0 bases; unmatched bases: 16. Germline values: CDR1 LGHNA, CDR2 YSLEER. The CDR3 loop spans 21 amino acids.

The V and J genes are TRBV7-8 and TRBJ2-5, with 7 bases that match TRBD1. With 0 bases clipped from V and 1 base from J, the junction kept 5 bases outside the gene matches. CDR3 length: 16 amino acids. Germline V gene lookup returns CDR1 SGHVS and CDR2 FQNEAQ. The CDR3 DNA sequence: TGTGCCAGCAGCTTAGCTGCAGGGGGAAGCCAAGAGACCCAGTACTTC. It translates to CASSLAAGGSQETQYF.

The CDR3 is CASSSRASGGTDTQYF. DNA of the CDR3: TGTGCCAGCAGTTCCCGGGCTAGCGGGGGCACAGATACGCAGTATTTT. The chain links TRBV25-1 to TRBJ2-3; 9 nucleotides line up with TRBD2. V shed 5 bases, J shed 1 base, and the junction held 7 bases outside the gene matches. The CDR3 length is 16 residues. The germline CDR1 and CDR2 sequences are MGHDK and SYGVNS. Drawing the rest from reference TRBV25-1 and TRBJ2-3, the complete variable domain is EADIYQTPRYLVIGTGKKITLECSQTMGHDKMYWYQQDPGMELHLIHYSYGVNSTEKGDLSSESTVSRIRTEHFPLTLESARPSHTSQYLCASSSRASGGTDTQYFGPGTRLTVL.

Only one count was recorded for this clone. The rearrangement joins TRBV11-2 to TRBJ2-1; 12 bases agree with TRBD2. The CDR3 sequence is 16 residues long. Germline CDR1 and CDR2: SGHAT and FQNNGV. Trimming cost V 1 base and J 7 bases; bases outside gene matches: 5. CDR3 nucleotides: TGTGCCAGCAGCTTAGCTAGCGGGGGGGCTTTGAATGAGCAGTTCTTC. The encoded protein is CASSLASGGALNEQFF.

The DNA of the CDR3 is TGTGCCAGCAGTTACGAGGCTAGCGGGAGAACCGGGGAGCTGTTTTTT. Translation gives CASSYEASGRTGELFF. The V and J genes are TRBV6-5 and TRBJ2-2; 10 bases match TRBD2. V was pared by 2 bases and J by 5 bases, with 5 bases of the junction left unmatched. The CDR3 is 16 amino acids. Germline values: CDR1 MNHEY, CDR2 SVGAGI.

This clone has a handful of counts. The chain combines TRBV6-5 with TRBJ2-1; D unresolved. Trimming cost V 6 bases and J 5 bases, with 8 bases left between them. CDR1 is MNHEY, CDR2 SVGAGI, per germline. CDR3 length: 12 residues. The chain's CDR3 is CASSATDNEQFF. The CDR3 nucleotides are TGTGCCAGCAGCGCGACTGACAATGAGCAGTTCTTC.

The V gene is TRBV9, the J gene TRBJ1-2; no clear D gene. Germline V gene data show CDR1 as SGDLS and CDR2 as YYNGEE. V gave up 6 bases and J gave up 4 bases, with 13 bases separating them. The CDR3 is made up of 13 amino acids. CDR3 region: CASTVGLAYGYTF. CDR3 DNA: TGTGCCAGCACCGTTGGGCTGGCCTATGGCTACACCTTC.

The chain uses TRBV4-1 and TRBJ2-7, with TRBD1 matching over 7 bases. J was trimmed by 0 bases and V by 2 bases; bases with no gene match: 10. The CDR3 is made up of 17 amino acids. CDR1 is MGHRA and CDR2 is YSYEKL in the germline V gene. CDR3 in DNA: TGCGCCAGCAGCCAAAGACAACTGGGACAGAGCTCCTACGAGCAGTACTTC. Protein sequence: CASSQRQLGQSSYEQYF.

The sample holds many counts of this clone. The gene calls are TRBV5-4 and TRBJ2-3, with TRBD2 matching over 7 bases. J was trimmed by 1 base and V by 0 bases; bases with no gene match: 2. The CDR3 runs to 15 residues. Germline V gives CDR1 SGHNT, CDR2 YYREEE (reference sequence). This chain's CDR3 is CASSLAGGGTDTQYF. The CDR3 DNA sequence: TGTGCCAGCAGCTTGGCGGGAGGCGGCACAGATACGCAGTATTTT.

The V call is TRBV11-2, the J call TRBJ1-3; D is perhaps TRBD1 (5 bases). The V gene lost 5 bases and the J gene lost 0 bases, with 14 bases spanning the gap. CDR1 and CDR2 from the germline V gene are SGHAT and FQNNGV. The CDR3 is made up of 16 amino acids. The DNA of the CDR3 is TGTGCCAGCAGCCCCCGGGACTTTCTCTCTGGAAACACCATATATTTT. Encoded protein: CASSPRDFLSGNTIYF.

The rearrangement uses TRBV15 and TRBJ2-3; 11 bases match TRBD2. V lost 1 base to trimming and J lost 5 bases; unmatched junction nucleotides: 11. The V gene's germline CDR1 is LNHNV and CDR2 YYDKDF (reference sequence). The CDR3 contains 18 residues. This chain's CDR3 is CATSRAPMTSGKKDTQYF. DNA for the CDR3: TGTGCCACCAGCAGAGCCCCGATGACTAGCGGGAAGAAAGATACGCAGTATTTT. Based on the CDR3 plus reference TRBV15 and TRBJ2-3, the full variable domain is DAMVIQNPRYQVTQFGKPVTLSCSQTLNHNVMYWYQQKSSQAPKLLFHYYDKDFNNEADTPDNFQSRRPNTSFCFLDIRSPGLGDTAMYLCATSRAPMTSGKKDTQYFGPGTRLTVL.

This chain uses TRBV11-2 with TRBJ2-7; TRBD1 aligns across 9 bases. Losses at the gene ends were 5 bases for V and 2 bases for J; bases not matched to a gene: 7. The germline gives CDR1 SGHAT, CDR2 FQNNGV. The CDR3 is 15 residues long. CDR3 residues: CASSRWDRAPYEQYF. The CDR3 coding sequence is TGTGCCAGCAGCCGTTGGGACAGGGCACCCTACGAGCAGTACTTC.

The CDR3 region has the DNA TGTGCCAGCAGTACCCCGGGGAGGGGTCTGAACATTCAGTACTTC. It specifies CASSTPGRGLNIQYF. The genes are TRBV28 and TRBJ2-4; TRBD2 agrees at 7 bases. The V and J ends lost 5 bases and 7 bases, in that order; junction bases with no gene match: 11. This CDR3 has 15 amino acids. Germline CDR1 reads MDHEN; CDR2 reads SYDVKM.

The CDR3 coding sequence is TGTGCCAGCAGTGAATTCGGGCAGGGCTTCACTGAAGCTTTCTTT. It codes for CASSEFGQGFTEAFF. The V call is TRBV25-1, the J call TRBJ1-1, with D tentatively TRBD1 (5 bases). Deletions cut 1 base from V and 4 bases from J, with 13 bases between. Germline values: CDR1 MGHDK, CDR2 SYGVNS. This CDR3 is built from 15 residues.

The chain recombines TRBV9 with TRBJ2-7; 8 bases are a match to TRBD2. J was trimmed by 8 bases and V by 5 bases; bases with no gene match: 9. The germline V gene has CDR1 SGDLS and CDR2 YYNGEE. The CDR3 loop spans 13 amino acids. CDR3 sequence reads: CASSAGGRDKQYF. As DNA, the CDR3 is TGTGCCAGCAGTGCGGGGGGAAGGGACAAGCAGTACTTC.

The chain uses TRBV14 and TRBJ2-5, with D unresolved. Germline V gives CDR1 SGHDN, CDR2 FVKESK. Trimming cost V 4 bases and J 4 bases, with 4 bases left between them. The CDR3 has 11 residues. The CDR3 sequence: CASSLRETQYF. The CDR3 DNA reads TGTGCCAGCAGCCTGCGAGAGACCCAGTACTTC. The full variable domain, completed using reference TRBV14 and TRBJ2-5, is EAGVTQFPSHSVIEKGQTVTLRCDPISGHDNLYWYRRVMGKEIKFLLHFVKESKQDESGMPNNRFLAERTGGTYSTLKVQPAELEDSGVYFCASSLRETQYFGPGTRLLVL.

The chain couples TRBV5-4 to TRBJ2-7; the match to TRBD1 covers 8 bases. This CDR3 is built from 15 residues. Per germline, CDR1 SGHNT and CDR2 YYREEE (reference sequence). After removal of 0 bases from V and 3 bases from J, the junction contained 5 bases not matched to a gene. The DNA for the CDR3 is TGTGCCAGCAGCTTGGAACAGGGGGTGGTCTACGAGCAGTACTTC. Amino acids: CASSLEQGVVYEQYF.